One and the same sample provided the 25 T cell receptor beta chains below, sequenced in a study of PD-L1 blockade in urothelial cancer (dated by TCRdb to between 2016 and 2019). Libraries were prepared through the immunoSEQ multiplex PCR assay. TCRdb took over this immuneACCESS table, retaining in-frame rearrangements with V and J assigned. Such tables are incomplete; in checked studies, under half of the missing clones stem from an unresolved V gene, and the remainder is unexplained. The sample table holds more than 95,000 clones, of which around nine tenths were seen once. The top ten hold about 1.8% of the sample. The time point label of this sample denotes: peripheral blood 6 weeks after treatment start. The source was PBMCs, collected around atezolizumab (anti-PD-L1) treatment. The receptors come from a man between 60 and 70 years old with urothelial cancer.

This chain joins TRBV9 and TRBJ2-7, with D maybe TRBD2 (7 bases). Deletions cut 4 bases from V and 4 bases from J, with 12 bases between. The CDR3 covers 13 residues. Germline assignment: CDR1 SGDLS and CDR2 YYNGEE. CDR3 sequence (DNA): TGTGCCAGCAGCCCCCGGGGGGCTTACGAGCAGTACTTC. This gives the protein CASSPRGAYEQYF.

This chain uses TRBV19 with TRBJ2-5, with 8 positions matching TRBD2. Germline V gene lookup returns CDR1 LNHDA and CDR2 SQIVND (reference sequence). V was clipped by 6 bases and J by 6 bases; unmatched bases: 9. CDR3 length: 14 amino acids. In DNA form, the CDR3 reads TGTGCCAGTAGCCCCGGGACTAGTACCCAGACCCAGTACTTC. It translates to CASSPGTSTQTQYF.

In nucleotides, the CDR3 is TGTGCCAGCAGCTTACCGGGACTAGCGGTCTACGAGCAGTACTTC. Amino acids: CASSLPGLAVYEQYF. The chain combines TRBV5-6 with TRBJ2-7; 11 nucleotides match TRBD2. This CDR3 contains 15 residues. Germline V lookup: CDR1 SGHDT, CDR2 YYEEEE. The trim removed 2 bases at V and 3 bases at J, leaving 4 bases unmatched.

V gene TRBV6-6 combines with J gene TRBJ2-1, with D perhaps TRBD2 (6 bases). The CDR3 length is 13 residues. Germline V gene data show CDR1 as MNHNY and CDR2 as SVGAGI (reference sequence). Trimming stripped 9 bases from V and 4 bases from J, with 13 bases between. The CDR3 here is CASRRETYNEQFF. CDR3 DNA sequence: TGTGCCAGTCGGAGGGAGACGTACAATGAGCAGTTCTTC.

The J gene is TRBJ2-5, the V gene TRBV10-1; TRBD1 is a possible D gene (6 bases). The CDR3 runs 13 residues. Trimming removed 8 bases from V and 2 bases from J, with 12 bases in between. The germline gives CDR1 WNHNN, CDR2 SYGVQD (reference sequence). The CDR3 DNA reads as TGCGCCAGCGGCAGGGGTCGGCAAGAGACCCAGTACTTC. Protein sequence: CASGRGRQETQYF.

This rearrangement joins TRBV30 to TRBJ2-1; the D gene is possibly TRBD1 (5 bases). The CDR3 loop spans 11 amino acids. CDR1 GTSNPN and CDR2 SVGIG come from the germline V gene (reference sequence). V was trimmed by 2 bases and J by 7 bases, leaving 6 bases between them. The CDR3 loop is CAWSKGNEQFF. CDR3 DNA sequence: TGTGCCTGGAGTAAGGGGAATGAGCAGTTCTTC.

A few counts support this clone. V usage is TRBV7-9 and J usage is TRBJ2-5, with TRBD2 matching 9 bases. J lost 2 bases, V lost 5 bases, and 9 bases had no gene match. The CDR3 spans 16 residues. Germline V gives CDR1 SEHNR, CDR2 FQNEAQ (reference sequence). CDR3 sequence (DNA): TGTGCCAGCAGCACAGTGGTACTAGCGGGTCAAGAGACCCAGTACTTC. Translating gives CASSTVVLAGQETQYF.

The chain combines TRBV7-3 with TRBJ2-7; possibly TRBD2 for D (7 bases). V was clipped by 1 base and J by 4 bases, with 14 bases between them. CDR3 length: 15 amino acids. Germline V gene data show CDR1 as SGHTA and CDR2 as FQGTGA. The DNA of the CDR3 is TGTGCCAGCAGCTTAAGGGGGGGGACACCGTACGAGCAGTACTTC. Its translation is CASSLRGGTPYEQYF.

A few counts support this clone. The chain couples TRBV5-4 to TRBJ1-1, with D unclear. The V gene lost 4 bases and the J gene lost 0 bases, with 7 bases spanning the gap. CDR1 is SGHNT, CDR2 YYREEE, per germline (reference sequence). The length of the CDR3 is 13 residues. CDR3 DNA: TGTGCCAGCAGCGGAGAGATGAACACTGAAGCTTTCTTT. Protein sequence: CASSGEMNTEAFF.

This clone was counted a single time. The rearrangement uses TRBV11-2 and TRBJ2-5, with D perhaps TRBD2 (6 bases). Deletions cut 1 base from V and 5 bases from J, with 14 bases between. This CDR3 comprises 15 residues. CDR1 is SGHAT and CDR2 is FQNNGV in the germline V gene. This CDR3 is CASSLGWRREETQYF. The CDR3 DNA sequence: TGTGCCAGCAGCTTAGGGTGGCGGAGGGAGGAGACCCAGTACTTC.

The chain carries TRBV5-1 and TRBJ2-3, with 8 nucleotides matching TRBD2. This CDR3 spans 16 amino acids. The V gene end was trimmed by 1 base and the J gene end by 3 bases; junction bases not matched to a gene: 7. Germline CDR1 is SGHRS and CDR2 is YFSETQ. The CDR3 here is CASSLNLRGETDTQYF. CDR3 coding DNA: TGCGCCAGCAGCTTGAACTTGCGGGGGGAAACAGATACGCAGTATTTT.

This chain connects TRBV27 to TRBJ1-1; D unresolved. V lost 4 bases and J 4 bases, leaving 13 bases between the germline ends. This CDR3 region has 14 residues. Germline values: CDR1 MNHEY, CDR2 SMNVEV (reference sequence). This CDR3 reads CASSYLGETTEAFF. Written as DNA, the CDR3 is TGTGCCAGCAGTTATCTTGGGGAGACCACTGAAGCTTTCTTT.

The chain combines TRBV18 with TRBJ1-4, with D maybe TRBD1 (6 bases). The CDR3 contains 15 residues. Germline V CDR1 and CDR2: KGHSH, LQKENI. Trimming took off 4 bases at V and 4 bases at J, with 13 bases between the two ends. CDR3 loop: CASSQHRDGNEKLFF. For the CDR3, the DNA is TGTGCCAGCTCACAGCACAGGGATGGTAATGAAAAACTGTTTTTT. The variable domain in full, completed from reference TRBV18 and TRBJ1-4, reads NAGVMQNPRHLVRRRGQEARLRCSPMKGHSHVYWYRQLPEEGLKFMVYLQKENIIDESGMPKERFSAEFPKEGPSILRIQQVVRGDSAAYFCASSQHRDGNEKLFFGSGTQLSVL.

The chain recombines TRBV30 with TRBJ1-1; TRBD1 aligns across 8 bases. V lost 4 bases to trimming and J lost 4 bases; unmatched junction nucleotides: 11. This CDR3 contains 15 residues. Per germline, CDR1 GTSNPN and CDR2 SVGIG (reference sequence). The CDR3 protein is CAWTERQGWFTEAFF. The CDR3 DNA reads TGTGCCTGGACCGAACGACAGGGGTGGTTCACTGAAGCTTTCTTT.

The J gene is TRBJ2-1, the V gene TRBV7-9, with 10 bases matching TRBD2. The V gene end was trimmed by 5 bases and the J gene end by 7 bases; junction bases not matched to a gene: 11. Germline V gives CDR1 SEHNR, CDR2 FQNEAQ (reference sequence). The CDR3 covers 16 residues. CDR3 coding DNA: TGTGCCAGCAGCGTTTTAGCGGGAGGTTCAGGGAATGAGCAGTTCTTC. This encodes CASSVLAGGSGNEQFF.

V and J are TRBV6-6 and TRBJ2-7, with TRBD1 identical over 9 bases. The CDR3 sequence is 14 residues long. In germline, CDR1 is MNHNY, CDR2 SVGAGI (reference sequence). J was trimmed by 2 bases and V by 8 bases; bases with no gene match: 7. CDR3 amino acids: CASRWGQGAYEQYF. The CDR3 region has the DNA TGTGCCAGCCGCTGGGGACAGGGAGCCTACGAGCAGTACTTC.

The V gene is TRBV5-1, the J gene TRBJ2-1; 9 bases agree with TRBD2. Germline V gene lookup returns CDR1 SGHRS and CDR2 YFSETQ. V was clipped by 4 bases and J by 4 bases; unmatched bases: 12. The CDR3 runs 17 residues. Here the CDR3 reads CASSPLVLAGTYNEQFF. DNA for the CDR3: TGCGCCAGCAGCCCCCTCGTTCTAGCGGGAACATACAATGAGCAGTTCTTC.

The chain joins TRBV4-1 to TRBJ1-2; D unclear. This CDR3 has 16 amino acids. Germline V gene sequence: CDR1 MGHRA, CDR2 YSYEKL. The V and J ends lost 0 bases and 3 bases respectively, with 14 bases between them. In DNA, the CDR3 is TGCGCCAGCAGCCAAGACCCGACCACAGCTTACTATGGCTACACCTTC. This encodes CASSQDPTTAYYGYTF.

This chain joins TRBV11-2 and TRBJ1-3; weak D call: TRBD1 (5 bases). Trimming removed 2 bases at V and 0 bases at J, with 14 bases between. CDR3 size: 17 residues. CDR1 and CDR2 (germline): SGHAT, FQNNGV. CDR3 loop: CASSLRRGRSSGNTIYF. The DNA for the CDR3 is TGTGCCAGCAGCTTAAGAAGGGGAAGGAGCTCTGGAAACACCATATATTTT.

The chain uses TRBV7-9 and TRBJ2-5; no clear D gene. Trimming pared 1 base from V and 4 bases from J, leaving 13 bases between. Germline CDR1 reads SEHNR; CDR2 reads FQNEAQ (reference sequence). This CDR3 is 15 amino acids long. The CDR3 nucleotides read TGTGCCAGCAGCTTAGTCCCCCGGGTCTTAGAGACCCAGTACTTC. Translation gives CASSLVPRVLETQYF.

The chain carries TRBV5-4 and TRBJ2-5, with D hard to call. The germline V gene encodes CDR1 SGHNT and CDR2 YYREEE (reference sequence). Trimming cost V 6 bases and J 5 bases, with 17 bases left between them. The CDR3 is made up of 14 amino acids. DNA for the CDR3: TGTGCCAGCACCCCCGGTGTTTCGTTCGAGACCCAGTACTTC. Translating gives CASTPGVSFETQYF.

CDR3: CASSQPGQGTDNEQFF. The CDR3 DNA follows: TGTGCCAGCAGCCAACCGGGACAGGGCACCGACAATGAGCAGTTCTTC. J is TRBJ2-1 and V is TRBV7-3; 9 bases match TRBD1. This CDR3 is 16 amino acids long. V lost 5 bases and J lost 5; bases outside the gene matches: 10. Germline lookup yields CDR1 SGHTA and CDR2 FQGTGA.

This sequence joins TRBV6-5 and TRBJ2-7; 7 positions agree with TRBD2. Losses at the gene ends were 2 bases for V and 3 bases for J; bases not matched to a gene: 1. The length of the CDR3 is 13 residues. CDR1 is MNHEY, CDR2 SVGAGI, per germline. The CDR3 coding sequence is TGTGCCAGCAGTTACCGGGGGGACTACGAGCAGTACTTC. Translated: CASSYRGDYEQYF.

The J gene is TRBJ2-1, the V gene TRBV11-3; TRBD2 agrees at 9 bases. The CDR3 is 13 amino acids. CDR1 and CDR2 from the germline V gene are SGHNT and YENEEA. Germline trimming cut 5 bases from V and 14 bases from J; bases unmatched to any gene: 10. CDR3 coding DNA: TGTGCCAGCAGCCCCGAAGCGGGGGGCAGTAAGTTCTTC. The encoded protein is CASSPEAGGSKFF.

The genes are TRBV4-2 and TRBJ1-2, with D possibly matching TRBD1 (6 bases). Trimming shortened V by 3 bases and J by 5 bases, and 19 bases separated the two germline ends. The CDR3 is made up of 16 amino acids. The V gene's germline CDR1 is LGHNA and CDR2 YNFKEQ. Here the CDR3 reads CASSQGPDSASYGYTF. CDR3 sequence (DNA): TGTGCCAGCAGCCAGGGCCCGGACAGCGCAAGTTATGGCTACACCTTC.